This T cell receptor (beta chain) was retrieved from a study of T cell repertoires in cytomegalovirus infection. This clonotype appeared many times. What it binds is unknown. CDR3 length equals 16 residues. In germline, CDR1 is SEHNR, CDR2 FQNEAQ (reference sequence). Between the trimmed V and J ends, which lost 8 bases and 0 bases, there was a span of 17 bases. Points from the study as a whole: Totalled public TCR beta family frequency picked out people who carried CMV plus the relevant HLA.

TCRdb passed the reads through MiXCR, listing each CDR3 protein once. The sample consists of about 500,000 distinct CDR3 sequences, 30% to 35% of them appearing once. The sample in question was cultured PBMCs, obtained from culture after CMV antigen stimulation. The receptor was isolated from a human donor in good health (CMV status not recorded). Some clones in this sample may be carry-over from other donors' samples. V usage is TRBV7-9 and J usage is TRBJ2-1, with a weak D call TRBD1 (6 bases). CDR3 residues: CASCQGTYSSYNEQFF. CDR3 nucleotides: TGTGCCAGCTGTCAGGGGACCTACAGCTCCTACAATGAGCAGTTCTTC.